This T cell receptor (beta chain) was found in a study of shared clonotypes between healthy human individuals. Study-level background: A few men and a couple of women, aged 18 to 49, were donors. The study, taken as a whole, reports: Approximately 5% was the fraction of naive CD4 clonotypes found shared across several donors.

Remarks on this clone: Its antigen is undetermined.

Clones were sequenced by immunoSEQ multiplex PCR, and TCRdb holds only the in-frame ones, with some missing. The table includes over a million clones, about 75% detected once. CDR3 length: 12 amino acids. The germline CDR1 and CDR2 sequences are MNHNY and SVGAGI (reference sequence). V lost 5 bases to trimming and J lost 5 bases, with 7 bases between them. This chain connects TRBV6-6 to TRBJ2-1, with D hard to call. The clonotype comes from a young man in good health. The sample taken for sequencing was memory CD4+ T cells sorted from blood. Subset in this sample: CD45RA-negative fraction. The CDR3 spells CASSRGDNEQFF. As DNA, the CDR3 is TGTGCCAGCAGTAGAGGCGACAATGAGCAGTTCTTC.